These 21 T cell receptor beta chains share one sample of origin, sequenced in a study of tumor-infiltrating lymphocytes in localized non-small cell lung cancer (dated by TCRdb to 2020 to 2023). The protocol used for the library was the immunoSEQ multiplex PCR assay. Not all clones reach the TCRdb copy of this immuneACCESS table, which keeps in-frame sequences only. Checked studies attribute under half of the gap to unresolved V genes and leave the rest unexplained. The sample table lists 4,500 to 7,000 clones, around 85% of them with a count of one. Clones ranked in the top ten supply 9.5% to 10% of the sample. Sequencing was done on a sample of lung tumor tissue. Receptors were obtained from a human donor with non-small cell lung cancer.

The V gene is TRBV19, the J gene TRBJ2-7, with D possibly being TRBD2 (6 bases). Between the trimmed V and J ends, which lost 6 bases and 4 bases, there was a span of 16 bases. This CDR3 is built from 14 residues. The germline V gene encodes CDR1 LNHDA and CDR2 SQIVND (reference sequence). The CDR3 protein is CASRPGVADYEQYF. CDR3 DNA: TGTGCCAGTAGACCCGGGGTAGCGGATTACGAGCAGTACTTC.

As for this clone: The sample contains more than one DNA sequence encoding this CDR3. V and J are TRBV5-1 and TRBJ1-4, with 7 bases fitting TRBD1. This CDR3 spans 16 amino acids. CDR1 and CDR2 from the germline V gene are SGHRS and YFSETQ. Unmatched junction bases numbered 10, after V lost 4 bases and J lost 4 bases. The CDR3 reads CASSPDTGTVNEKLFF. The CDR3 DNA follows: TGCGCCAGCAGCCCGGATACCGGGACAGTTAATGAAAAACTGTTTTTT.

This clone was seen once. The V gene is TRBV5-6, the J gene TRBJ2-3; D gene ambiguous. Per the germline V gene, CDR1 is SGHDT and CDR2 is YYEEEE. The CDR3 length is 15 residues. Trimming pared 2 bases from V and 6 bases from J, leaving 16 bases between. The CDR3 coding sequence is TGTGCCAGCAGCTTTAGCCCGGGTCGGGTCGATACGCAGTATTTT. Residues: CASSFSPGRVDTQYF.

The sample holds one count of this clone. The chain employs TRBV27 and TRBJ2-3; a weak D match, TRBD2 (5 bases). From germline, CDR1 is MNHEY and CDR2 SMNVEV (reference sequence). The CDR3 runs 14 residues. Between the trimmed V and J ends, which lost 6 bases and 2 bases, there was a span of 12 bases. As DNA, the CDR3 is TGTGCCAGCAGGGGGAGTGCATTCACAGATACGCAGTATTTT. Its protein is CASRGSAFTDTQYF.

The V call is TRBV4-3, the J call TRBJ1-1; D call uncertain. The CDR3 covers 13 residues. Germline CDR1 is LGHNA and CDR2 is YSLEER. V shed 0 bases and J shed 9 bases, with 11 bases lying between them. Here the CDR3 reads CASSQDGDRQAFF. CDR3 in DNA: TGCGCCAGCAGCCAAGATGGCGACCGCCAAGCTTTCTTT.

V usage is TRBV25-1 and J usage is TRBJ1-2, with 7 bases that match TRBD1. The CDR3 runs 12 residues. V lost 2 bases to trimming and J lost 8 bases; unmatched junction nucleotides: 2. Germline V gene data show CDR1 as MGHDK and CDR2 as SYGVNS. CDR3: CASSETGDGYTF. CDR3 bases: TGTGCCAGCAGTGAAACAGGGGACGGCTACACCTTC.

To note about this clone: The same CDR3 also results from other DNA sequences found in this sample. The chain uses TRBV7-2 and TRBJ2-5; maybe TRBD2 (6 bases). Trimming cost V 5 bases and J 5 bases, with 12 bases left between them. This CDR3 is 13 amino acids long. CDR1 SGHTA and CDR2 FQGNSA come from the germline V gene. The CDR3 region has the DNA TGTGCCAGCAGCCTTGGGGGGAGGGAGACCCAGTACTTC. It translates to CASSLGGRETQYF.

CDR3 DNA sequence: TGTGCCACCAGCCGCCTCCGGGGGCGGGGGGGCAACAATGAGCAGTTCTTC. The encoded protein is CATSRLRGRGGNNEQFF. This chain uses TRBV15 with TRBJ2-1; 9 nucleotides agree with TRBD2. From germline, CDR1 is LNHNV and CDR2 YYDKDF (reference sequence). The CDR3 extends over 17 amino acids. J gave up 5 bases and V 5 bases, and 13 bases lay outside the gene matches.

This clone came up once. This sequence joins TRBV5-1 and TRBJ1-5; D unclear. V gave up 2 bases and J gave up 5 bases, with 8 bases separating them. CDR1 and CDR2 from the germline V gene are SGHRS and YFSETQ. The CDR3 has 13 amino acids. The CDR3 sequence: CASSLTSDQPQHF. The CDR3 bases are TGCGCCAGCAGCTTAACGTCGGATCAGCCCCAGCATTTT.

In this sample, this clone turned up a few times. V is TRBV5-1 and J is TRBJ1-4; D not certain. CDR1 and CDR2 (germline): SGHRS, YFSETQ. The CDR3 sequence is 14 residues long. V lost 0 bases and J 5 bases, leaving 8 bases between the germline ends. The CDR3 is CASSLEGPNEKLFF. The DNA for the CDR3 is TGCGCCAGCAGCTTGGAAGGACCGAATGAAAAACTGTTTTTT. Together with reference TRBV5-1 and TRBJ1-4, the CDR3 gives the full variable domain: KAGVTQTPRYLIKTRGQQVTLSCSPISGHRSVSWYQQTPGQGLQFLFEYFSETQRNKGNFPGRFSGRQFSNSRSEMNVSTLELGDSALYLCASSLEGPNEKLFFGSGTQLSVL.

CDR3 amino acids: CASSRAGVEGYTF. The CDR3 coding sequence is TGTGCCAGCTCACGGGCAGGAGTGGAGGGCTACACCTTC. The chain links TRBV18 to TRBJ1-2; D not certain. The CDR3 loop spans 13 amino acids. Germline CDR1 KGHSH, CDR2 LQKENI. The ends were cut back, 4 bases at V and 8 bases at J, with 14 bases in the middle.

V and J are TRBV28 and TRBJ2-7; TRBD2 might be the D (6 bases). The length of the CDR3 is 14 residues. Trimming took off 6 bases at V and 3 bases at J, with 15 bases between the two ends. The germline V gene has CDR1 MDHEN and CDR2 SYDVKM. CDR3 residues: CASRGGLGNYEQYF. The CDR3 DNA is TGTGCCAGCAGGGGGGGTCTGGGAAACTACGAGCAGTACTTC.

The V and J genes are TRBV4-2 and TRBJ2-7, with D maybe TRBD1 (5 bases). V was clipped by 1 base and J by 3 bases, with 16 bases between them. CDR1 LGHNA and CDR2 YNFKEQ come from the germline V gene. The CDR3 has 16 residues. This CDR3 reads CASSQVLTERGYEQYF. Here the CDR3 DNA reads TGTGCCAGCAGCCAAGTTCTGACCGAAAGGGGCTACGAGCAGTACTTC.

V and J are TRBV5-4 and TRBJ2-1; TRBD2 matches at 12 bases. The CDR3 spans 16 residues. The germline gives CDR1 SGHNT, CDR2 YYREEE (reference sequence). V lost 4 bases to trimming and J lost 3 bases; unmatched junction nucleotides: 5. CDR3 residues: CASSDGLAGIYNEQFF. DNA for the CDR3: TGTGCCAGCAGCGATGGACTAGCGGGGATCTACAATGAGCAGTTCTTC. The full variable domain, its missing parts supplied by reference TRBV5-4 and TRBJ2-1, is ETGVTQSPTHLIKTRGQQVTLRCSSQSGHNTVSWYQQALGQGPQFIFQYYREEENGRGNFPPRFSGLQFPNYSSELNVNALELDDSALYLCASSDGLAGIYNEQFFGPGTRLTVL.

The genes are TRBV11-2 and TRBJ1-3; D gene unclear. Germline CDR1 and CDR2: SGHAT and FQNNGV. With 5 bases removed from V and 4 bases from J, the gap between germline ends came to 12 bases. The CDR3 is made up of 14 amino acids. CDR3 amino acids: CASSHYGRGNTIYF. The CDR3 region has the DNA TGTGCCAGCAGCCACTACGGCAGGGGAAACACCATATATTTT.

The chain employs TRBV5-1 and TRBJ1-4; maybe TRBD1 (6 bases). CDR1 is SGHRS and CDR2 is YFSETQ in the germline V gene. The V end was cut by 1 base, the J end by 8 bases, with 9 bases between. The CDR3 consists of 13 residues. The CDR3 nucleotides read TGCGCCAGCAGCTTGTCAGGGGAGGAAAAACTGTTTTTT. It yields the protein CASSLSGEEKLFF. Together with reference TRBV5-1 and TRBJ1-4, the CDR3 gives the full variable domain: KAGVTQTPRYLIKTRGQQVTLSCSPISGHRSVSWYQQTPGQGLQFLFEYFSETQRNKGNFPGRFSGRQFSNSRSEMNVSTLELGDSALYLCASSLSGEEKLFFGSGTQLSVL.

The chain uses TRBV5-6 and TRBJ2-3, with a weak D call TRBD1 (5 bases). The length of the CDR3 is 15 residues. The germline V gene encodes CDR1 SGHDT and CDR2 YYEEEE. Trimming removed 3 bases at V and 1 base at J, with 12 bases between. CDR3 nucleotide sequence: TGTGCCAGCAGCTCCCTAGGGGTGGGCACAGATACGCAGTATTTT. Translating gives CASSSLGVGTDTQYF.

The J gene is TRBJ2-5, the V gene TRBV4-1; TRBD2 matches at 10 bases. The CDR3 spans 18 residues. V was clipped by 4 bases and J by 5 bases; unmatched bases: 16. Germline CDR1 MGHRA, CDR2 YSYEKL. The CDR3 coding sequence is TGCGCCAGCAGCCTTCTCGGGGTAGCGGGGGGCTTCGGGGAGACCCAGTACTTC. Translation gives CASSLLGVAGGFGETQYF.

The chain couples TRBV5-6 to TRBJ1-1; D remains ambiguous. V was pared by 4 bases and J by 1 base, with 8 bases between. The CDR3 is made up of 13 amino acids. Germline lookup yields CDR1 SGHDT and CDR2 YYEEEE. CDR3 DNA: TGTGCCAGCAGCCGGGCTGGGAACACTGAAGCTTTCTTT. Encoded protein: CASSRAGNTEAFF.

The chain joins TRBV7-9 to TRBJ2-3; D possibly uses TRBD1 or TRBD2 (6 bases each). The germline CDR1 and CDR2 sequences are SEHNR and FQNEAQ (reference sequence). This CDR3 has 14 amino acids. Trimming took 3 bases from V and 6 from J, leaving 13 bases between them. CDR3 nucleotides: TGTGCCAGCAGCTTTGCCGGGGGCGCGGATACGCAGTATTTT. Protein: CASSFAGGADTQYF.

This clone was seen a single time. This sequence joins TRBV5-4 and TRBJ2-2, with TRBD2 as a possible D gene (6 bases). The CDR3 contains 16 residues. CDR1 and CDR2 (germline): SGHNT, YYREEE (reference sequence). Trimming removed 4 bases from V and 2 bases from J, with 15 bases in between. The CDR3: CASSKPGTSNTGELFF. CDR3 DNA: TGTGCCAGCAGCAAACCCGGGACTTCTAACACCGGGGAGCTGTTTTTT.